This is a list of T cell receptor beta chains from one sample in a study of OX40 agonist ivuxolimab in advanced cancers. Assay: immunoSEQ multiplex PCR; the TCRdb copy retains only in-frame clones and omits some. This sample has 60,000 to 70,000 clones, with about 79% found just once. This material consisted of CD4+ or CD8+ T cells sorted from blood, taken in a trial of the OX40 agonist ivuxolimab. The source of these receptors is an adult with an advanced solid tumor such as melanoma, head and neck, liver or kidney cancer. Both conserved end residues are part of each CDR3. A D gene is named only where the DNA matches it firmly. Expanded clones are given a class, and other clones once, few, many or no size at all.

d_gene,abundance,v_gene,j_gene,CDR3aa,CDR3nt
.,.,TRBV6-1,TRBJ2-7,CASIPGTLTYEQYF,TGTGCCAGCATTCCCGGGACATTAACCTACGAGCAGTACTTC
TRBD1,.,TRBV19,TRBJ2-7,CASSPNDRAAYEQYF,TGTGCCAGTAGTCCCAACGACAGGGCCGCCTACGAGCAGTACTTC
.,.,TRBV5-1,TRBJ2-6,CASSLDGSGANVLTF,TGCGCCAGCAGCTTGGACGGGTCTGGGGCCAACGTCCTGACTTTC
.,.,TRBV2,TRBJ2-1,CASRPLASYNEQFF,TGTGCCAGCAGGCCCCTAGCGTCCTACAATGAGCAGTTCTTC
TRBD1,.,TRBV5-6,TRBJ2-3,CASSLLGQGASDTQYF,TGTGCCAGCAGCCTGCTCGGACAGGGGGCATCGGATACGCAGTATTTT
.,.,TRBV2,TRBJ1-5,CASLGVPGQPQHF,TGTGCCAGCCTGGGGGTTCCGGGGCAGCCCCAGCATTTT
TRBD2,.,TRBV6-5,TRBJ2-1,CASSSTSGDYNEQFF,TGTGCCAGCAGTTCGACTAGCGGGGATTACAATGAGCAGTTCTTC
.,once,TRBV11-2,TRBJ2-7,CASSPNRAGLEQYF,TGTGCCAGCAGCCCTAATAGGGCGGGTCTTGAGCAGTACTTC
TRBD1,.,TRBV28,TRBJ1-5,CASSYLLRQGVDNQPQHF,TGTGCCAGCAGTTACCTCCTTCGACAGGGCGTGGACAATCAGCCCCAGCATTTT
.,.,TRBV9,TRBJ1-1,CASSVGGRNTEAFF,TGTGCCAGCAGCGTAGGTGGGAGGAACACTGAAGCTTTCTTT
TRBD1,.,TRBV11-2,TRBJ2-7,CASSLEPGRGISEQYF,TGTGCCAGCAGCTTAGAACCGGGCAGGGGGATCTCCGAGCAGTACTTC
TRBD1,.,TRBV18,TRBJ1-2,CASSSSIRGNYGYTF,TGTGCCAGCTCATCTTCCATCAGGGGGAACTATGGCTACACCTTC
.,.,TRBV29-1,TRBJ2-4,CSPWGIRGNIQYF,TGCAGCCCCTGGGGTATACGTGGCAACATTCAGTACTTC
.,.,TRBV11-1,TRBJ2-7,CASSLSSGSYEQYF,TGTGCCAGCAGCTTAAGTTCGGGCTCCTACGAGCAGTACTTC
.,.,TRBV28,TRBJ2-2,CASSLNAGRDTGELFF,TGTGCCAGCAGTTTAAACGCGGGAAGAGACACCGGGGAGCTGTTTTTT
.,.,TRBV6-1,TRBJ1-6,CGIREGNNSPLHF,TGTGGTATAAGGGAAGGAAATAATTCACCCCTCCACTTT
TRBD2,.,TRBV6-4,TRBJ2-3,CASSEPGGREYF,TGTGCCAGCAGTGAACCGGGAGGGCGAGAGTATTTT
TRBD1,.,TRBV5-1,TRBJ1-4,CASSFGTGGEKLFF,TGCGCCAGCAGCTTTGGGACAGGGGGTGAAAAACTGTTTTTT
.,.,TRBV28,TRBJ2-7,CASSLGASGGLSEQYF,TGTGCCAGCAGCCTGGGGGCTAGCGGAGGATTAAGCGAGCAGTACTTC
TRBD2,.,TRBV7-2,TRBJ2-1,CASSFVTSALNNEQFF,TGTGCCAGCAGCTTCGTCACTAGCGCCTTAAACAATGAGCAGTTCTTC
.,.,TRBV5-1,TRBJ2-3,CASSTGTDTQYF,TGCGCCAGCAGCACAGGCACAGATACGCAGTATTTT
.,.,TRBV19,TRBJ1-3,CASRNPGRLSGNTIYF,TGTGCCAGTAGGAATCCGGGACGGCTTTCTGGAAACACCATATATTTT
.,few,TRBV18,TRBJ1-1,CASSATTVNTEAFF,TGTGCCAGCTCCGCGACGACAGTGAACACTGAAGCTTTCTTT
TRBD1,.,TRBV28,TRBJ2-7,CASSIQRDRDYEQYF,TGTGCCAGCAGCATTCAGCGGGACAGGGACTACGAGCAGTACTTC
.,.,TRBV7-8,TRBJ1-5,CASSSGIRQPQHF,TGTGCCAGCAGCTCAGGGATTCGTCAGCCCCAGCATTTT